Shown below are 31 T cell receptor beta chains from a single sample sequenced in a study of OX40 agonist ivuxolimab in advanced cancers. Clones were read by immunoSEQ multiplex PCR, and TCRdb kept only the in-frame ones, dropping some. The data contain just over 90,000 clones, approximately 89% of them singletons. Sequencing was performed on CD4+ or CD8+ T cells sorted from blood, taken in a trial of the OX40 agonist ivuxolimab. These receptors all come from an adult with an advanced solid tumor such as melanoma, head and neck, liver or kidney cancer.

The genes are TRBV7-6 and TRBJ1-1, with unresolved D. The CDR3 runs 15 residues. Trimming cost V 5 bases and J 0 bases, with 13 bases left between them. Germline V lookup: CDR1 SGHVS, CDR2 FNYEAQ. CDR3: CASSLRREMNTEAFF. DNA for the CDR3: TGTGCCAGCAGCCTCCGACGGGAAATGAACACTGAAGCTTTCTTT.

This chain links TRBV11-1 with TRBJ2-1, with D possibly TRBD1 on 7 matching bases. CDR1 and CDR2 from the germline V gene are SGHAT and FQDESV (reference sequence). The ends were cut back, 8 bases at V and 2 bases at J, with 16 bases in the middle. The CDR3 runs to 15 residues. The CDR3 bases are TGTGCCAGCCGGAGGAGGGGACAGACCTACAATGAGCAGTTCTTC. Amino acids: CASRRRGQTYNEQFF.

This clone was observed a few times. This sequence joins TRBV4-2 and TRBJ2-7; TRBD1 matches at 8 bases. The trim removed 2 bases at V and 1 base at J, leaving 4 bases unmatched. The CDR3 spans 15 residues. Germline values: CDR1 LGHNA, CDR2 YNFKEQ. CDR3: CASSQSGQASYEQYF. The DNA for the CDR3 is TGTGCCAGCAGCCAATCGGGACAGGCATCCTACGAGCAGTACTTC.

This clone occurred once. The genes are TRBV19 and TRBJ1-1; 7 nucleotides match TRBD1. CDR1 is LNHDA and CDR2 is SQIVND in the germline V gene (reference sequence). This CDR3 is built from 15 residues. Trimming at V came to 9 bases and at J to 3 bases, leaving 13 bases not matched to a gene. This CDR3 is CASADFQGGDTEAFF. The CDR3 DNA reads TGTGCCAGCGCAGATTTTCAGGGGGGAGACACTGAAGCTTTCTTT.

The J gene is TRBJ2-3, the V gene TRBV4-1, with TRBD2 matching over 8 bases. Per germline, CDR1 MGHRA and CDR2 YSYEKL. V dropped 2 bases and J dropped 5; count of bases not matched to a gene: 6. This CDR3 comprises 15 residues. The DNA of the CDR3 is TGCGCCAGCAGCCAACAACTAGCGGAGGGAGATACGCAGTATTTT. Amino acids: CASSQQLAEGDTQYF.

The chain is built from TRBV4-2 and TRBJ1-2; D gene ambiguous. CDR1 is LGHNA and CDR2 is YNFKEQ in the germline V gene. The CDR3 sequence is 13 residues long. Trimming removed 1 base from V and 5 bases from J, with 8 bases in between. For the CDR3, the DNA is TGTGCCAGCAGCCAAGTGAACAGTTATGGCTACACCTTC. Translated, it gives CASSQVNSYGYTF.

The chain has TRBV4-3 and TRBJ1-3; D may be TRBD1 (5 bases). The germline CDR1 and CDR2 sequences are LGHNA and YSLEER. The CDR3 is made up of 16 amino acids. V lost 0 bases and J lost 4, with 13 bases in between. As DNA, the CDR3 is TGCGCCAGCAGCCAAGATATTAGGGGTGGAGGAAACACCATATATTTT. Residues: CASSQDIRGGGNTIYF.

The chain is built from TRBV10-2 and TRBJ1-1; tentative D call: TRBD1 (5 bases). The CDR3 is 13 residues long. CDR1 is WSHSY, CDR2 SAAADI, per germline. Trimming took off 6 bases at V and 1 base at J, with 9 bases between the two ends. The DNA for the CDR3 is TGCGCCAGCAGGTATACAGGGAACACTGAAGCTTTCTTT. Encoded protein: CASRYTGNTEAFF.

This chain links TRBV19 with TRBJ2-2, with D possibly TRBD1 on 6 matching bases. The length of the CDR3 is 14 residues. Trimming stripped 9 bases from V and 4 bases from J, with 15 bases between. Germline CDR1 and CDR2: LNHDA and SQIVND (reference sequence). CDR3 loop: CASHVQGTTGELFF. CDR3 sequence (DNA): TGTGCCAGCCACGTACAGGGAACCACCGGGGAGCTGTTTTTT.

This clone was counted a few times. The chain has TRBV6-6 and TRBJ1-5; D is unclear. The germline V gene has CDR1 MNHNY and CDR2 SVGAGI (reference sequence). The CDR3 loop spans 13 amino acids. Trimming shortened V by 2 bases and J by 0 bases, and 2 bases separated the two germline ends. The CDR3 loop is CASSYGSNQPQHF. CDR3 DNA: TGTGCCAGCAGTTACGGTAGCAATCAGCCCCAGCATTTT.

This chain links TRBV7-8 with TRBJ2-1, with 8 bases lining up with TRBD2. The CDR3 length is 17 residues. V shed 1 base, J shed 6 bases, and the junction held 11 bases outside the gene matches. Germline CDR1 and CDR2: SGHVS and FQNEAQ. As DNA, the CDR3 is TGTGCCAGCAGCTTAGAGGGACTAGGGATCGGTGTCAATGAGCAGTTCTTC. Amino acids: CASSLEGLGIGVNEQFF.

The chain couples TRBV5-1 to TRBJ2-2; D may correspond to TRBD1 or TRBD2 (5 bases each). Trimming took 0 bases from V and 0 from J, leaving 18 bases between them. The CDR3 contains 19 residues. The germline gives CDR1 SGHRS, CDR2 YFSETQ. CDR3 in amino acids: CASSLGRDPLPANTGELFF. The CDR3 DNA follows: TGCGCCAGCAGCTTGGGAAGGGACCCCCTCCCCGCGAACACCGGGGAGCTGTTTTTT.

This chain uses TRBV28 with TRBJ2-1; TRBD2 agrees at 9 bases. V lost 7 bases to trimming and J lost 9 bases; unmatched junction nucleotides: 10. Germline values: CDR1 MDHEN, CDR2 SYDVKM. This CDR3 region has 14 residues. The CDR3 spells CASNPGGTSIEQFF. In DNA form, the CDR3 reads TGTGCCAGCAACCCAGGGGGGACTAGCATTGAGCAGTTCTTC.

This chain connects TRBV19 to TRBJ1-2; tentative D call: TRBD1 (6 bases). The germline gives CDR1 LNHDA, CDR2 SQIVND (reference sequence). Trimming cost V 8 bases and J 3 bases, with 19 bases left between them. The CDR3 is 15 amino acids. The DNA of the CDR3 is TGTGCCAGTCAGGACAGCTCAAGGCAACACTATGGCTACACCTTC. Translated, it gives CASQDSSRQHYGYTF. The variable domain in full, completed from reference TRBV19 and TRBJ1-2, reads DGGITQSPKYLFRKEGQNVTLSCEQNLNHDAMYWYRQDPGQGLRLIYYSQIVNDFQKGDIAEGYSVSREKKESFPLTVTSAQKNPTAFYLCASQDSSRQHYGYTFGSGTRLTVV.

This chain links TRBV27 with TRBJ2-5; D possibly corresponds to TRBD2 (6 bases). CDR3 length equals 14 residues. The germline V gene encodes CDR1 MNHEY and CDR2 SMNVEV (reference sequence). V lost 7 bases and J lost 5, with 17 bases in between. Written as DNA, the CDR3 is TGTGCCAGCAAAATGCGGAGGGCCGGGGAGACCCAGTACTTC. This encodes CASKMRRAGETQYF.

CDR3 residues: CASSQGLAGYARAKNIQYF. The CDR3, as DNA: TGTGCCAGCAGCCAGGGACTAGCGGGCTACGCTAGGGCCAAAAACATTCAGTACTTC. This chain joins TRBV11-2 and TRBJ2-4; 12 positions agree with TRBD2. CDR3 length equals 19 residues. In germline, CDR1 is SGHAT, CDR2 FQNNGV. V lost 5 bases to trimming and J lost 1 base; unmatched junction nucleotides: 12.

This chain links TRBV14 with TRBJ2-7; TRBD2 is a possible D gene (7 bases). The V end was cut by 6 bases, the J end by 5 bases, with 14 bases between. Germline V gene sequence: CDR1 SGHDN, CDR2 FVKESK. The CDR3 sequence is 13 residues long. In DNA form, the CDR3 reads TGTGCCAGCAGACGGGGGGCTTTCGACGAGCAGTACTTC. This encodes CASRRGAFDEQYF. Full variable domain (rest looked up from reference TRBV14 and TRBJ2-7): EAGVTQFPSHSVIEKGQTVTLRCDPISGHDNLYWYRRVMGKEIKFLLHFVKESKQDESGMPNNRFLAERTGGTYSTLKVQPAELEDSGVYFCASRRGAFDEQYFGPGTRLTVT.

CDR3 sequence reads: CASSGALAGVETQYF. The CDR3 DNA follows: TGTGCCAGCAGTGGCGCACTAGCGGGAGTCGAGACCCAGTACTTC. V is TRBV6-1 and J is TRBJ2-5; TRBD2 matches 11 bases. The germline gives CDR1 MNHNS, CDR2 SASEGT. After removal of 4 bases from V and 5 bases from J, the junction contained 6 bases not matched to a gene. The CDR3 runs to 15 residues.

V usage is TRBV5-1 and J usage is TRBJ2-7, with TRBD2 matching over 12 bases. Germline V gene data show CDR1 as SGHRS and CDR2 as YFSETQ. The CDR3 spans 19 residues. V lost 4 bases to trimming and J lost 1 base; unmatched junction nucleotides: 15. CDR3 loop: CASSRLARLAGALSYEQYF. The CDR3 bases are TGCGCCAGCAGCCGACTAGCGCGACTAGCGGGAGCACTGTCCTACGAGCAGTACTTC.

The rearrangement joins TRBV7-2 to TRBJ2-4, with D hard to call. Germline CDR1 is SGHTA and CDR2 is FQGNSA. This CDR3 region has 15 residues. Trimming took 1 base from V and 0 from J, leaving 7 bases between them. The DNA for the CDR3 is TGTGCCAGCAGCTTAGAAGGAATAGCCAAAAACATTCAGTACTTC. Its translation is CASSLEGIAKNIQYF.

The chain has TRBV5-1 and TRBJ1-2; the D gene is possibly TRBD1 (5 bases). V lost 4 bases to trimming and J lost 8 bases, with 24 bases between them. This CDR3 contains 16 residues. Germline CDR1 reads SGHRS; CDR2 reads YFSETQ. The chain's CDR3 is CASSLDLRQGSSGYTF. CDR3 nucleotide sequence: TGCGCCAGCAGCCTCGACCTTCGTCAGGGATCCTCGGGCTACACCTTC.

The chain combines TRBV28 with TRBJ1-5; D not certain. From germline, CDR1 is MDHEN and CDR2 SYDVKM. This CDR3 comprises 12 residues. The V end was cut by 5 bases, the J end by 4 bases, with 6 bases between. The CDR3 nucleotides read TGTGCCAGCAGTCCCGTAAATCAGCCCCAGCATTTT. It translates to CASSPVNQPQHF. Together with reference TRBV28 and TRBJ1-5, the CDR3 gives the full variable domain: DVKVTQSSRYLVKRTGEKVFLECVQDMDHENMFWYRQDPGLGLRLIYFSYDVKMKEKGDIPEGYSVSREKKERFSLILESASTNQTSMYLCASSPVNQPQHFGDGTRLSIL.

The chain joins TRBV5-1 to TRBJ1-3; D uncertain. CDR1 is SGHRS and CDR2 is YFSETQ in the germline V gene. The CDR3 spans 16 residues. V lost 0 bases to trimming and J lost 0 bases, with 10 bases between them. CDR3 region: CASSLGWGSSGNTIYF. In DNA form, the CDR3 reads TGCGCCAGCAGCTTGGGATGGGGTTCCTCTGGAAACACCATATATTTT. Drawing the rest from reference TRBV5-1 and TRBJ1-3, the complete variable domain is KAGVTQTPRYLIKTRGQQVTLSCSPISGHRSVSWYQQTPGQGLQFLFEYFSETQRNKGNFPGRFSGRQFSNSRSEMNVSTLELGDSALYLCASSLGWGSSGNTIYFGEGSWLTVV.

This chain uses TRBV5-1 with TRBJ1-2; tentative D call: TRBD1 (5 bases). CDR3 length: 15 amino acids. Trimming removed 0 bases from V and 4 bases from J, with 13 bases in between. The V gene's germline CDR1 is SGHRS and CDR2 YFSETQ. The CDR3 spells CASSLGQTRVYGYTF. The CDR3 DNA is TGCGCCAGCAGCTTGGGACAGACGCGGGTCTATGGCTACACCTTC.

Here the CDR3 reads CASSPPGQGYGYTF. As DNA, the CDR3 is TGTGCCAGCTCACCGCCGGGACAGGGCTATGGCTACACCTTC. The genes are TRBV18 and TRBJ1-2; 9 positions match TRBD1. The CDR3 extends over 14 amino acids. Per germline, CDR1 KGHSH and CDR2 LQKENI. With V trimmed by 3 bases and J by 4 bases, 3 bases remained unmatched.

The gene calls are TRBV19 and TRBJ2-3; the match to TRBD1 covers 8 bases. The J segment lost 2 bases and the V segment lost 4 bases, leaving 5 bases of the junction unmatched. The CDR3 spans 15 residues. Germline V gene data show CDR1 as LNHDA and CDR2 as SQIVND (reference sequence). CDR3 in amino acids: CASSTRTGTTDTQYF. CDR3 DNA: TGTGCCAGTAGTACTCGGACAGGGACCACAGATACGCAGTATTTT.

The chain uses TRBV7-2 and TRBJ1-2, with TRBD1 as a possible D gene (5 bases). The V end was cut by 2 bases, the J end by 5 bases, with 12 bases between. The CDR3 is made up of 14 amino acids. Germline CDR1 is SGHTA and CDR2 is FQGNSA. CDR3 bases: TGTGCCAGCAGCTTAAGGGCAGGGCGGTATGGCTACACCTTC. Protein sequence: CASSLRAGRYGYTF. Together with reference TRBV7-2 and TRBJ1-2, the CDR3 gives the full variable domain: GAGVSQSPSNKVTEKGKDVELRCDPISGHTALYWYRQSLGQGLEFLIYFQGNSAPDKSGLPSDRFSAERTGGSVSTLTIQRTQQEDSAVYLCASSLRAGRYGYTFGSGTRLTVV.

This clone has just one count. The conserved final phenylalanine or tryptophan is absent from the CDR3, which likely points to a read error. This sequence joins TRBV19 and TRBJ1-2, with 7 bases aligning to TRBD1. Germline trimming cut 5 bases from V and 4 bases from J; bases unmatched to any gene: 7. This CDR3 is built from 14 residues. Looked up from germline, CDR1 is LNHDA and CDR2 is SQIVND (reference sequence). The CDR3: CASSQTGVIYGYTS. CDR3 nucleotides: TGTGCCAGTAGTCAAACAGGGGTTATCTATGGCTACACCTCC.

The chain has TRBV9 and TRBJ2-3, with TRBD2 matching 10 bases. Germline V gives CDR1 SGDLS, CDR2 YYNGEE. Trimming removed 4 bases from V and 1 base from J; junction bases left unmatched: 9. The CDR3 covers 17 residues. The CDR3 is CASSTSASGRGTDTQYF. As DNA, the CDR3 is TGTGCCAGCAGCACCAGCGCGAGCGGGAGGGGCACAGATACGCAGTATTTT.

This chain uses TRBV30 with TRBJ2-1, with 8 bases fitting TRBD2. The germline gives CDR1 GTSNPN, CDR2 SVGIG (reference sequence). This CDR3 spans 14 amino acids. After removal of 1 base from V and 3 bases from J, the junction contained 2 bases not matched to a gene. This CDR3 reads CAWSAGTSYNEQFF. DNA for the CDR3: TGTGCCTGGAGTGCAGGGACTAGCTACAATGAGCAGTTCTTC. Combining the CDR3 with reference TRBV30 and TRBJ2-1 gives the whole variable domain SQTIHQWPATLVQPVGSPLSLECTVEGTSNPNLYWYRQAAGRGLQLLFYSVGIGQISSEVPQNLSASRPQDRQFILSSKKLLLSDSGFYLCAWSAGTSYNEQFFGPGTRLTVL.

The V call is TRBV11-3, the J call TRBJ2-5; D ambiguous. The CDR3 spans 16 residues. Trimming shortened V by 1 base and J by 4 bases, and 16 bases separated the two germline ends. The germline V gene has CDR1 SGHNT and CDR2 YENEEA. CDR3 DNA: TGTGCCAGCAGCTTAGGGCTAGTCCACGTGAGAGAGACCCAGTACTTC. This encodes CASSLGLVHVRETQYF.